The clone carrying this T cell receptor (beta chain) was picked up one time. What it binds is unknown. The study separated CD4+ cells into CD45RA+ naive and CD45RA-negative memory subsets. From germline, CDR1 is MNHEY and CDR2 SMNVEV (reference sequence). The V end was cut by 5 bases, the J end by 4 bases, with 17 bases between. The CDR3 is 15 residues long. This sample stems from a study of shared clonotypes between healthy human individuals. Study as a whole: The study used three CD4 naive, three CD4 memory, two CD8 naive and one CD8 memory plate per donor. General study findings and limits: Naive subsets generally exceeded memory subsets in estimated richness.

Data came from immunoSEQ multiplex PCR; TCRdb stores just in-frame clones and leaves some out. The profile covers roughly 2.2 million clones, with approximately 93% appearing a single time and 0.39% taken by the ten largest. This chain uses TRBV27 with TRBJ1-2; tentatively, D is TRBD1 (5 bases). This clonotype was obtained from a man younger than 30 in good health. Some clones in this sample may be carry-over from other donors' samples. The sequencing input was naive CD4+ T cells from PBMCs. Regarding subset: CD45RA+ positively selected. CDR3 DNA: TGTGCCAGCAGTCAGAGGGGCAGGACTATCTATGGCTACACCTTC. Translating it yields CASSQRGRTIYGYTF.